This is a list of T cell receptor beta chains from one sample in a study of shared clonotypes between healthy human individuals. Using immunoSEQ multiplex PCR, the repertoire was profiled, and TCRdb retains in-frame clones only, with some absent. The sample holds roughly 510,000 clones, 60% to 80% seen once. The sample was PBMCs. Receptors originate from a woman between 35 and 50 years old in good health. Some clones in this sample may be carry-over from other donors' samples. The CDR3 runs from the conserved cysteine through the conserved F or W. D genes are given only for firm matches. A row's size may be missing; if present it is once, few, many or a size class.

D | size | J | V | DNA | CDR3
- | once | TRBJ2-7 | TRBV10-1 | TGCGCCAGCAGTGCTCTAGCATTGAGCGAGCAGTACTTC | CASSALALSEQYF
- | - | TRBJ1-2 | TRBV28 | TGTGCCAGCAGTTTACAGGAATATGGCTACACCTTC | CASSLQEYGYTF
- | - | TRBJ2-5 | TRBV5-4 | TGTGCCAGCAGCTTGGGTGGGACCCAAGAGACCCAGTACTTC | CASSLGGTQETQYF
- | many | TRBJ2-7 | TRBV6-5 | TGTGCCAGCAGTGACGTCTACGAGCAGTACTTC | CASSDVYEQYF
- | - | TRBJ2-1 | TRBV27 | TGTGCCAGCACTATCCGCCCTTACAATGAGCAGTTCTTC | CASTIRPYNEQFF
TRBD1 | - | TRBJ1-2 | TRBV18 | TGTGCCAGCTCACCACGAGGGGACAGGGGTTCGTATGGCTACACCTTC | CASSPRGDRGSYGYTF
- | - | TRBJ1-2 | TRBV7-9 | TGTGCCAGCAGCAAAGGAGCCTCCTGGGACTATGGCTACACCTTC | CASSKGASWDYGYTF
- | many | TRBJ1-2 | TRBV27 | TGTGCCAGCAGACGACAGGTTAATGACTATGGCTACACCTTC | CASRRQVNDYGYTF
- | - | TRBJ2-1 | TRBV6-5 | TGTGCCAGCAGTTACAAAGGTGGCAACAATGAGCAGTTCTTC | CASSYKGGNNEQFF
- | - | TRBJ1-2 | TRBV7-9 | TGTGCCAGCGTTCCGGAGGGATATGGCTACACCTTC | CASVPEGYGYTF
- | - | TRBJ1-3 | TRBV19 | TGTGCCAGTAGTCCTGGACAGCCTGGAAACACCATATATTTT | CASSPGQPGNTIYF
TRBD1 | - | TRBJ2-7 | TRBV28 | TGTGCCAGCAGCCGACAGGGCCCCTACGAGCAGTACTTC | CASSRQGPYEQYF
- | - | TRBJ1-1 | TRBV18 | TGTGCCAGCTCCCCCGGGGGTGGACTCGGAAGCGGCACTGAAGCTTTCTTT | CASSPGGGLGSGTEAFF
- | - | TRBJ2-2 | TRBV5-5 | TGTGCCAGCAGCCTGTATGAGGCCGGGGAGCTGTTTTTT | CASSLYEAGELFF
TRBD1 | - | TRBJ2-3 | TRBV10-3 | TGTGCCATCAGTGTGGGACAGCCCCCAGATACGCAGTATTTT | CAISVGQPPDTQYF
TRBD1 | - | TRBJ2-5 | TRBV7-8 | TGTGCCAGCAGCTCACCGGGACAGGGCCTCCCAGGTACCCAGTACTTC | CASSSPGQGLPGTQYF
- | - | TRBJ2-3 | TRBV7-2 | TGTGCCAGCGAAAGGGATCCAGCAGATACGCAGTATTTT | CASERDPADTQYF
TRBD1 | few | TRBJ2-2 | TRBV7-9 | TGTGCCAGCACCCGGACAGGGGACACCGGGGAGCTGTTTTTT | CASTRTGDTGELFF
- | - | TRBJ2-2 | TRBV29-1 | TGCAGCGGAACCCATTGGACCGGGGAGCTGTTTTTT | CSGTHWTGELFF
TRBD2 | - | TRBJ2-5 | TRBV29-1 | TGCAGCGTTGTTGATCTAGCGGGGCCGCAAGAGACCCAGTACTTC | CSVVDLAGPQETQYF
- | - | TRBJ2-7 | TRBV7-2 | TGTGCCAGCAGCTTTGATCAGGGAACTTACGAGCAGTACTTC | CASSFDQGTYEQYF
TRBD2 | - | TRBJ2-1 | TRBV6-5 | TGTGCCAGCAGTTACGGGGGACTAGCAGGTGAGCAGTTCTTC | CASSYGGLAGEQFF
- | - | TRBJ2-1 | TRBV7-2 | TGTGCCAGCAGCTTCCGGACTGGGGCTGACAATGAGCAGTTCTTC | CASSFRTGADNEQFF
- | - | TRBJ1-1 | TRBV11-2 | TGTGCCAGCAGCTTGGTAGGGGACACTGAAGCTTTCTTT | CASSLVGDTEAFF
TRBD2 | - | TRBJ2-1 | TRBV30 | TGTGCCTGTAACCCCGGGACTAAGTTCTTC | CACNPGTKFF
- | - | TRBJ2-3 | TRBV11-2 | TGTGCCAGCAGCCCGAACTCCGGTGGAACAGATACGCAGTATTTT | CASSPNSGGTDTQYF
TRBD2 | - | TRBJ2-7 | TRBV10-2 | TGCGCCAGCCGACTAGCGGGAGGGCCAGCCGAGCAGTACTTC | CASRLAGGPAEQYF
TRBD1 | - | TRBJ1-5 | TRBV5-1 | TGCGCCAGCAGCTTGGGATCCGGGACAGGGGGAGATCAGCCCCAGCATTTT | CASSLGSGTGGDQPQHF
- | - | TRBJ2-7 | TRBV7-2 | TGTGCCAGCAGCCCCGACTACCCCGGAGGTTACGAGCAGTACTTC | CASSPDYPGGYEQYF
- | - | TRBJ2-3 | TRBV9 | TGTGCCAGCAGCGTAGTATCAAGGGGGGGCACAGATACGCAGTATTTT | CASSVVSRGGTDTQYF
- | - | TRBJ2-7 | TRBV6-6 | TGTGCCAGCAGTGACAGAGCTACCTACGAGCAGTACTTC | CASSDRATYEQYF